This entry describes one TCR beta chain. Its cognate antigen has yet to be identified. Base quality data are lacking; no much larger clone is found one base away. Using a constant-region primer and ProtoScript II reverse transcriptase, TCRbeta-specific cDNA was reverse-transcribed from about 540 ng total RNA. The TCRbeta libraries were prepared through three rounds of nested multiplex PCR following a slightly modified ARM-PCR procedure. The first two PCR rounds used multiplex TRBV1-TRBV30 forward primers with a Cbeta reverse primer, each for around 10 cycles. Sample barcodes and Illumina adapters were added in a final 25-cycle PCR using Deep VentR polymerase. Before sequencing, amplicons of 200-500 bp were purified from gel using a QIAquick gel extraction kit. The TCRbeta amplicons were sequenced with 250-bp paired-end reads on an Illumina HiSeq 2500. Per the source publication's procedure: Quality trimming of reads was performed with Trimmomatic v0.33, and paired reads were merged with FLASH v1.2.11 so that full CDR3 sequences could be recovered. V, D and J germline segments were assigned to the rearranged TCRbeta sequences using MiGEC v1.2.1b. Clonotype statistics and Shannon-Wiener diversity indices were computed with VDJtools v1.0.0. Except for diversity analysis, only the 250 most abundant clonotypes of each sample were used in subsequent analyses to reduce sampling bias. The public reads were reanalyzed by TCRdb: fastp trimming at Q25, MiXCR alignment, in-frame beta chains only. Each CDR3 protein appears once, grouped with its most common genes and DNA. The V and J calls were determined by TCRdb, not by the authors. Present in this sample are 330,000 or so distinct CDR3 sequences, 65% of which were seen just once. 6.5% of the sample is in the top ten clones.

RNA from unsorted whole blood was extracted with TRIzol reagent, and germline DNA was obtained with the DNeasy Blood & Tissue kit. Patients had chronic HBV infection and were treatment-naive at sampling. Around 4 milliliters of peripheral blood were collected into K2EDTA tubes before surgery. Including the terminal cysteine and phenylalanine, the CDR3 comprises 17 residues. The sequence is cut down to CDR3 DNA, 51 bases in frame from base 1. Taken from the germline V gene (reference sequence), the CDR1 and CDR2 loops are SGHNT and YYREEE. Clipping removes 0 bases from V and 7 bases from J, with 9 as the unmatched junction base count. These data belong to a study of tumor-infiltrating lymphocytes in primary liver carcinoma (dated by TCRdb to 2017 to 2019). Context from the whole study: Between November 2015 and early 2016, a few patients in China with histopathologically diagnosed primary liver carcinoma had surgical resection. Reproducibility between technical replicate repertoires was high, with correlation coefficients above 0.95 and mean shared-clone rates approximately 0.9. For each liver tumor, the study sampled five regions along with adjacent normal tissue and blood, and applied TCRbeta repertoire sequencing, expression microarrays and whole-exome sequencing. Each sample produced about 3.5 to 8 million productive TCRbeta reads, and read depth showed no significant difference between tissue types. Hepatocellular carcinoma (four) or combined HCC and intrahepatic cholangiocarcinoma (one) was present in the five patients, who were three men and two women aged 30 to 69 years. A total of roughly 35 specimens from 5 patients, comprising roughly 25 tumor regions, 5 adjacent noncancerous liver tissues and 5 peripheral blood samples, were covered by TCRbeta repertoire sequencing. Tumors of the five patients were stage T1-T3 N0M0 with maximum diameters of roughly 4.2 to 11 cm. General findings and caveats noted by the study authors: Compared with blood, tumors had a significantly larger share of the repertoire taken up by the top 250 clones (p = 0.039). Since the samples were bulk and unsorted, there was no way to compare CD4+ and CD8+ T cell repertoires. Repertoire overlap was higher between tumor regions (mean approximately 36%) than tumor-adjacent (approximately 17%) or tumor-blood (approximately 15%) pairs, consistent with antigen-driven expansion. The study included only four to six patients, and the authors note findings should be validated in a larger study. Because sequencing covered only the TCR beta chain and unpaired alpha chains were not captured, true repertoire diversity is likely underestimated.

The TCR comes from a middle-aged man with primary liver carcinoma and hepatitis B virus infection. The chain employs TRBV5-4 and TRBJ2-7, with 14 middle bases fitting TRBD2. The sample taken for sequencing was peripheral blood. The CDR3 here reads CASSLGLAGGLDKEQYF. The nucleotide sequence reads as follows: TGTGCCAGCAGCTTGGGACTAGCGGGAGGGCTAGATAAGGAGCAGTACTTC.